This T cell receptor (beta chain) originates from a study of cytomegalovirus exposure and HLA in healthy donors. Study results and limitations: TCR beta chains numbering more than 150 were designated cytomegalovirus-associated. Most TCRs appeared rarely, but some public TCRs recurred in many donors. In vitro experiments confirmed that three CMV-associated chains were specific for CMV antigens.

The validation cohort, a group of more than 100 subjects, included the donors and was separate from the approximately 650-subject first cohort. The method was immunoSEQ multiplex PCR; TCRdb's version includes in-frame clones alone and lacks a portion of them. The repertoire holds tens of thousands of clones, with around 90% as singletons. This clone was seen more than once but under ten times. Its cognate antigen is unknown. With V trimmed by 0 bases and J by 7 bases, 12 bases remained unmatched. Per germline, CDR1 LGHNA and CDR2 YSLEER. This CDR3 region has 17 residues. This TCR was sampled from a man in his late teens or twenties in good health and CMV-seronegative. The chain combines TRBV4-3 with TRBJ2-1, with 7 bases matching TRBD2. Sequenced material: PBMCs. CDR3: CASSQDMMGGRVNEQFF. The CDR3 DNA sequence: TGCGCCAGCAGCCAAGACATGATGGGCGGGAGAGTAAATGAGCAGTTCTTC.